This T cell receptor (beta chain) was retrieved from a study of OX40 agonist ivuxolimab in advanced cancers. Some clones are missing from TCRdb's copy, which holds only in-frame ones; the method was immunoSEQ multiplex PCR. The sample holds about 69,000 clones, 80% to 95% seen once. Trimming cost V 3 bases and J 0 bases, with 9 bases left between them. CDR1 and CDR2 from the germline V gene are SQVTM and ANQGSEA. CDR3 length: 13 amino acids. The TCR was taken from an adult with an advanced solid tumor such as melanoma, head and neck, liver or kidney cancer. The chain recombines TRBV29-1 with TRBJ2-7; D may be TRBD2 (6 bases). The specimen comprised CD4+ or CD8+ T cells sorted from blood, sampled in a trial of the OX40 agonist ivuxolimab. The CDR3 coding sequence is TGCAGCGTTGAGGCGGGGTTCTCCTACGAGCAGTACTTC. It yields the protein CSVEAGFSYEQYF.